Listed below are T cell receptor beta chains from one sample, sequenced in a study of regulatory T cells in long-lasting Graves disease. TCRdb recomputed calls from the multiplex PCR reads with MiXCR, one row per CDR3 protein. The sample contains hundreds of thousands of distinct CDR3 sequences, over 15% of which appear only once. This sample also belongs to another study, concerning T cells in Graves' hyperthyroidism and ophthalmopathy.

Specimen: peripheral blood mononuclear cells (PBMCs), collected at new diagnosis, from a patient treated with antithyroid drugs. These receptors were taken from a man aged 35 to 55 with Graves disease. CDR3s include the opening cysteine and the closing phenylalanine or tryptophan. Each record gives: D gene, clone size, J gene, V gene, CDR3 DNA, CDR3 protein. D genes are given only for firm matches. Expanded clones get a size class; other rows say once, few or many, or leave the size out.

D gene: -; clone size: few; J gene: TRBJ1-5; V gene: TRBV9; CDR3 DNA: TGTGCCAGCAGCCGGAAAAGCAATCAGCCCCAGCATTTT; CDR3 protein: CASSRKSNQPQHF
D gene: -; clone size: many; J gene: TRBJ2-1; V gene: TRBV18; CDR3 DNA: TGTGCCAGCTCATCGTCGGGCGAGCAGTTCTTC; CDR3 protein: CASSSSGEQFF
D gene: -; clone size: -; J gene: TRBJ2-3; V gene: TRBV12-3/TRBV12-4; CDR3 DNA: TGTGCCAGCAGGGAAAGGGTAGGGGGAGTAGCGGATACGCAGTATTTT; CDR3 protein: CASRERVGGVADTQYF
D gene: TRBD1; clone size: many; J gene: TRBJ2-7; V gene: TRBV10-3; CDR3 DNA: TGTGCCATCAGTCCGGGACAGGGGATGTACGAGCAGTACTTC; CDR3 protein: CAISPGQGMYEQYF
D gene: -; clone size: -; J gene: TRBJ2-3; V gene: TRBV19; CDR3 DNA: TGTGCCAGTACTAGGGCGGGGCGCTACACAGATACGCAGTATTTT; CDR3 protein: CASTRAGRYTDTQYF
D gene: -; clone size: many; J gene: TRBJ2-1; V gene: TRBV27; CDR3 DNA: TGTGCCAGCAGTTCGGTCGGCACCGAGGCGGGTGAGCAGTTCTTC; CDR3 protein: CASSSVGTEAGEQFF
D gene: TRBD2; clone size: many; J gene: TRBJ2-1; V gene: TRBV28; CDR3 DNA: TGTGCTTCGGGGGGGTCCTACAATGAGCAGTTCTTC; CDR3 protein: CASGGSYNEQFF
D gene: TRBD2; clone size: many; J gene: TRBJ2-3; V gene: TRBV6-2/TRBV6-3; CDR3 DNA: TGTGCCAGCAGGATAACTAGCGGGGGGTTCACAGATACGCAGTATTTT; CDR3 protein: CASRITSGGFTDTQYF
D gene: TRBD2; clone size: many; J gene: TRBJ2-5; V gene: TRBV12-3/TRBV12-4; CDR3 DNA: TGTGCCAGCAGGGCCGCGGGGGGTGGGGAGACCCAGTACTTC; CDR3 protein: CASRAAGGGETQYF
D gene: TRBD1; clone size: -; J gene: TRBJ2-7; V gene: TRBV7-9; CDR3 DNA: TGTGCCAGCAGCTTAGGCTCCGGGACAGGGGGCGAGCAGTACTTC; CDR3 protein: CASSLGSGTGGEQYF
D gene: -; clone size: many; J gene: TRBJ2-2; V gene: TRBV6-1; CDR3 DNA: TGTGCCAGCAGACCAGGGGCGAACACCGGGGAGCTGTTTTTT; CDR3 protein: CASRPGANTGELFF
D gene: -; clone size: many; J gene: TRBJ1-2; V gene: TRBV3-1; CDR3 DNA: TGTGCCAGCAGCCACCGGGGAGGCTATGGCTACACCTTC; CDR3 protein: CASSHRGGYGYTF
D gene: TRBD1; clone size: few; J gene: TRBJ2-3; V gene: TRBV18; CDR3 DNA: TGTGCCAGCTCACTCCAGGGGGTTTTCACAGATACGCAGTATTTT; CDR3 protein: CASSLQGVFTDTQYF
D gene: TRBD1; clone size: many; J gene: TRBJ2-3; V gene: TRBV20-1; CDR3 DNA: TGCAGTGGGACAGGGCGCACAGATACGCAGTATTTT; CDR3 protein: CSGTGRTDTQYF
D gene: TRBD1; clone size: many; J gene: TRBJ2-5; V gene: TRBV27; CDR3 DNA: TGTGCCAGCAGTCCCGGACAGGGTCAAAGGTACCAAGAGACCCAGTACTTC; CDR3 protein: CASSPGQGQRYQETQYF
D gene: -; clone size: many; J gene: TRBJ2-5; V gene: TRBV7-9; CDR3 DNA: TGTGCCAGCAGCCCGGGGGTGGTGGAGACCCAGTACTTC; CDR3 protein: CASSPGVVETQYF
D gene: TRBD1; clone size: many; J gene: TRBJ2-3; V gene: TRBV24-1; CDR3 DNA: TGTGCCACCAGTGAAAGACAGGGCGACACAGATACGCAGTATTTT; CDR3 protein: CATSERQGDTDTQYF
D gene: -; clone size: -; J gene: TRBJ1-2; V gene: TRBV11-2; CDR3 DNA: TGTGCCAGCAGCTTAGATACAGTGCAGGGCTACACCTTC; CDR3 protein: CASSLDTVQGYTF
D gene: -; clone size: few; J gene: TRBJ2-5; V gene: TRBV5-8; CDR3 DNA: TGTGCCAGCAGCTTATCGGGGGAGTCGGAAGAGACCCAGTACTTC; CDR3 protein: CASSLSGESEETQYF
D gene: -; clone size: many; J gene: TRBJ2-1; V gene: TRBV30; CDR3 DNA: TGTGCCTGGATAATAGGCGAAGACTACAATGAGCAGTTCTTC; CDR3 protein: CAWIIGEDYNEQFF
D gene: -; clone size: many; J gene: TRBJ1-1; V gene: TRBV20-1; CDR3 DNA: TGCAGTGCTAGGGGGCTTCAGGTGGGCACTGAAGCTTTCTTT; CDR3 protein: CSARGLQVGTEAFF
D gene: TRBD1; clone size: many; J gene: TRBJ2-3; V gene: TRBV5-1; CDR3 DNA: TGCGCCAGCACCCCCGGGACAGTCTCAGATACGCAGTATTTT; CDR3 protein: CASTPGTVSDTQYF
D gene: -; clone size: -; J gene: TRBJ2-5; V gene: TRBV20-1; CDR3 DNA: TGCAGTGCTAGAGATTTTAAAGGGACGGAGACCCAGTACTTC; CDR3 protein: CSARDFKGTETQYF
D gene: -; clone size: -; J gene: TRBJ1-2; V gene: TRBV30; CDR3 DNA: TGTGGTGGTGCGGAGGGCGGCTATGGCTACACCTTC; CDR3 protein: CGGAEGGYGYTF
D gene: -; clone size: many; J gene: TRBJ1-5; V gene: TRBV18; CDR3 DNA: TGTGCCAGCTCACCAGGGGGTTTCCAGCCCCAGCATTTT; CDR3 protein: CASSPGGFQPQHF
D gene: -; clone size: -; J gene: TRBJ2-7; V gene: TRBV18; CDR3 DNA: TGTGCCAGCTCACCACACCCCCGGGCAGGGTACGAGCAGTACTTC; CDR3 protein: CASSPHPRAGYEQYF
D gene: -; clone size: -; J gene: TRBJ1-4; V gene: TRBV7-8; CDR3 DNA: TGTGCCAGCAGCTTCCTACAGAATGAAAAACTGTTTTTT; CDR3 protein: CASSFLQNEKLFF
D gene: -; clone size: many; J gene: TRBJ2-4; V gene: TRBV30; CDR3 DNA: TGTGCCTGGAGTTCTTCGGCGTTGATAAACATTCAGTACTTC; CDR3 protein: CAWSSSALINIQYF
D gene: TRBD2; clone size: many; J gene: TRBJ2-2; V gene: TRBV2; CDR3 DNA: TGTGCCAGCAGCCCACTAGCGAGGCTGTTTTTT; CDR3 protein: CASSPLARLFF
D gene: -; clone size: -; J gene: TRBJ2-5; V gene: TRBV5-6; CDR3 DNA: TGTGCCAGCAGCTGGCACAGAGCGGCAGGGCAAGAGACCCAGTACTTC; CDR3 protein: CASSWHRAAGQETQYF
D gene: -; clone size: -; J gene: TRBJ1-2; V gene: TRBV5-6; CDR3 DNA: TGTGCTAGCAGCTTCTTTAGCAGGAACTGGGATGGCTACACCTTC; CDR3 protein: CASSFFSRNWDGYTF
D gene: -; clone size: many; J gene: TRBJ2-5; V gene: TRBV18; CDR3 DNA: TGTGCCAGCTCACCACCGTCCTTAGAGACCCAGTACTTC; CDR3 protein: CASSPPSLETQYF
D gene: -; clone size: many; J gene: TRBJ2-2; V gene: TRBV5-1; CDR3 DNA: TGCGCCAGCAGCACGGACAGCCAGGCCACCGGGGAGCTGTTTTTT; CDR3 protein: CASSTDSQATGELFF
D gene: -; clone size: many; J gene: TRBJ2-1; V gene: TRBV3-1; CDR3 DNA: TGTGCCAGCAGCCAAGAAGGGGGGAAGCAGTTCTTC; CDR3 protein: CASSQEGGKQFF